What follows is one TCR beta chain and its context. What antigen it recognizes has not been identified. Within one base of it there is no much larger clone, and no base qualities were kept. This record comes from a study of CD8 T cells in Susac syndrome (dated by TCRdb to about 2019). For the wider study: Among the Susac syndrome patients who were sequenced, clinically active disease was present in about 6 and clinical remission was observed in roughly 8. Susac syndrome patients were therapy-naive, on corticosteroids (some also receiving IVIg), or on IVIg alone at blood withdrawal. Whether CD8+ T cell activation and differentiation in Susac syndrome was antigen driven was tested using repertoire sequencing. The clonality of the CD8+ T cell repertoire was compared across approximately 12 healthy donors, around 14 Susac syndrome patients and under 18 multiple sclerosis patients. What the work shows at the level of the full study, not this receptor alone: CD8+ repertoires in Susac syndrome showed clonal expansion, which was highest in CD8+ TEMRA cells and was greater in clinically active patients than in remitting patients. The study acknowledged that relatively few individuals were included in the TCR sequencing and HLA analysis. In the total CD8+ and CD8+ TEMRA repertoires, around 17 and five Susac-specific public clones, respectively, were identified.

CDR1 SGHRS and CDR2 YFSETQ were looked up in the germline V gene. Trimming takes 4 bases off V and 0 bases off J; junction bases not matched to a gene: 3. Including cysteine and phenylalanine, the CDR3 has 15 amino acids. Here the CDR3 DNA is all that survives: 45 bases in frame from base 1. Peripheral blood CD8+ and CD4+ T cells from healthy donors, Susac syndrome patients and multiple sclerosis patients were profiled using high-throughput TCR beta sequencing. Susac syndrome patients met recently defined diagnostic criteria for definite or probable disease. Bulk CD8+ and CD4+ T cells were purified by magnetic negative isolation, whereas CD8+ TEMRA cells were enriched by FACS. Blood was collected in EDTA tubes and processed within 24 hours, with PBMCs isolated through density gradient centrifugation. PBMCs intended for TCR sequencing were cryopreserved in liquid nitrogen and thawed later in a water bath at 37 degrees C. Purity of sorted or isolated CD4+, CD8+ and CD8+ TEMRA cells was at least 90%.

RNA was extracted using the RNeasy kit, and roughly 0.5 to 1 ug of the RNA was reverse transcribed with random hexamers. The immunoSEQ multiplex PCR assay, covering 54 Vbeta and 13 Jbeta segments, was used to amplify TCR beta CDR3 regions. PCR amplification bias was corrected by using a synthetic template baseline for primer optimization and computational correction. The original methods were these. Reads were assigned to V, D and J genes according to IMGT and analyzed in immunoSEQ Analyzer, with only productive sequences retained. To calculate clonality, Shannon entropy was normalized by log2 of the number of productive unique sequences and then subtracted from one. For each patient and control, public and private clones were evaluated within the 100 most prevalent clones. A clone was defined as Susac-specific if it was absent from the healthy and MS cohorts, from some 1,100 published viral clones and from other ImmuneACCESS disease sequences. TCRdb's own reprocessing of the public reads used fastp at Q25 and MiXCR and kept productive beta chains. Rows with a matching CDR3 protein are joined into one entry that keeps the most common DNA and genes. The V and J calls reflect TCRdb's pipeline rather than the authors' work. The sample data list about 83,000 distinct CDR3 sequences, and 96% of these were observed just once. The ten top clones hold 0.4% to 0.45% of the sample.

The sequenced sample consisted of CD8+ T cells from PBMCs. In this chain, TRBV5-1 is recombined with TRBJ2-3, and TRBD1 matches 9 of the central bases. The origin of this receptor is a human donor with Susac syndrome. The CDR3 loop reads CASSPTGGSTDTQYF. The bases are TGCGCCAGCAGCCCGACAGGGGGAAGCACAGATACGCAGTATTTT.